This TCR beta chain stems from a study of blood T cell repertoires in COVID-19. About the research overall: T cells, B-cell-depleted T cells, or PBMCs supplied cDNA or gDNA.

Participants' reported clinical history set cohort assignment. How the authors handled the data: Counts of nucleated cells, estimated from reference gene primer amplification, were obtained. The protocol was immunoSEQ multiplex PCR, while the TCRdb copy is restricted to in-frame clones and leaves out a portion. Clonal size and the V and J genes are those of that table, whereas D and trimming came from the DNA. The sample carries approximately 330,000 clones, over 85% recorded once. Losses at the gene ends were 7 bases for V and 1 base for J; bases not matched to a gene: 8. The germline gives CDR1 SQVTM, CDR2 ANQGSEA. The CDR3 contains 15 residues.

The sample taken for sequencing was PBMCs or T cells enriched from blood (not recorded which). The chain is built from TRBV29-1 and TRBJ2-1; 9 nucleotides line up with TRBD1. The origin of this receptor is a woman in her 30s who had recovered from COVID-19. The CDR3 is CSADPGQGSYNEQFF. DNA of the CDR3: TGCAGCGCCGATCCGGGACAGGGTTCCTACAATGAGCAGTTCTTC.